This T cell receptor (beta chain) emerged from a study of T cell responses to AZD1222 COVID-19 vaccine. Study-wide results and limits: Repertoire sampling was restricted to post-peak T cell response timepoints.

This clone was detected only once. The antigen is undetermined. The table came from immunoSEQ multiplex PCR; TCRdb's copy has only in-frame clones and leaves some out. The profile covers fewer than 200,000 clones, with approximately 92% appearing a single time and roughly a tenth taken by the ten largest. Germline V lookup: CDR1 SGHDN, CDR2 FVKESK. This CDR3 is 14 amino acids long. The J segment lost 5 bases and the V segment lost 2 bases, leaving 4 bases of the junction unmatched. The gene calls are TRBV14 and TRBJ2-5; TRBD2 matches 8 bases. The input for sequencing was peripheral blood, taken on day 0 of AZD1222 vaccination. This TCR derives from an adult in good health. The CDR3 loop is CASSQRTSSETQYF. The CDR3 DNA reads TGTGCCAGCAGCCAACGGACTAGCTCGGAGACCCAGTACTTC.